Sequencing of this T cell receptor (beta chain) was carried out in a study of STAT5B mutations in CD4+ large granular lymphocyte leukemia. Comments on this clone: Its target is unknown.

Study-wide points: Approximately 25% of private leukemic clonotypes occurred rarely in other patients' non-leukemic repertoires. Patient CD4-sorted repertoires looked more clonal than healthy CD4+ repertoires, even without putative leukemic clones.

CDR1 and CDR2 (germline): KGHSH, LQKENI. The germline V and J ends were trimmed by 5 bases and 6 bases, with 11 bases remaining between them. The CDR3 totals 13 residues. The method was immunoSEQ multiplex PCR; TCRdb's version includes in-frame clones alone and lacks a portion of them. The repertoire holds roughly 34,000 clones, with roughly four fifths as singletons. The sequence was obtained from a human donor in good health. Sequencing used CD4+ T cells from blood buffy coats. The V call is TRBV18, the J call TRBJ2-1; D perhaps matches TRBD2 (5 bases). CDR3 residues: CASSSGFGNEQFF. The CDR3 DNA reads as TGTGCCAGCTCATCGGGGTTCGGCAATGAGCAGTTCTTC.